This T cell receptor beta chain was sequenced for a study of T cell responses to AZD1222 COVID-19 vaccine. Study-wide results and limits: Nearly half of the spike-specific TCRs reportedly recognize variant regions that carry no mutations. Mostly white British, mostly female donors; authors suggested clonal diversity may be underestimated. Once two AZD1222 doses were given, Spike-specific TCR breadth and depth went up.

TCRdb's copy holds only in-frame clones and misses some; the assay was immunoSEQ multiplex PCR. Of more than 80,000 clones in the sample, almost 90% were seen once. As regards this clone: No antigen is known for it.

Germline V gene lookup returns CDR1 SEHNR and CDR2 FQNEAQ (reference sequence). Germline trimming cut 5 bases from V and 5 bases from J; bases unmatched to any gene: 8. This CDR3 has 14 residues. The TCR originated in an adult in good health. The chain links TRBV7-9 to TRBJ1-1; TRBD1 agrees at 7 bases. The specimen comprised peripheral blood, sampled on day 0 of AZD1222 vaccination. CDR3 sequence (DNA): TGTGCCAGCAGCCTTCAGGGGGAGGATACTGAAGCTTTCTTT. Amino acids: CASSLQGEDTEAFF.